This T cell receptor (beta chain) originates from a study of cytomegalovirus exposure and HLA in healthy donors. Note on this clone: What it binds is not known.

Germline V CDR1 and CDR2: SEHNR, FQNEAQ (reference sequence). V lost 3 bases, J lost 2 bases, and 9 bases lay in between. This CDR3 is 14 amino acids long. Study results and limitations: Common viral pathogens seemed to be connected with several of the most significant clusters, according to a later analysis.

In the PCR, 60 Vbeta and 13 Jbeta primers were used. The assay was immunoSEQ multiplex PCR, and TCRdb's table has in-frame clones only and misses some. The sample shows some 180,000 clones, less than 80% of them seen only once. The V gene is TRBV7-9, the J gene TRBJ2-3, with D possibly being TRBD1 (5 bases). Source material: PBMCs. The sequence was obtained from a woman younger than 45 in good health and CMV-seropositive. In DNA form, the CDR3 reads TGTGCCAGCAGCTTTGACAGATCCACAGATACGCAGTATTTT. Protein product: CASSFDRSTDTQYF.